Below are 14 T cell receptor beta chains sequenced from a single sample in a study of blood T cells in healthy people across ages. The authors ran a second PCR of 7 to 11 cycles using a sample-barcoded 5' primer and a J-beta primer mix. MiXCR, run by TCRdb on the 5' RACE reads, gives a single entry per CDR3 protein. The table has about 1,500,000 distinct CDR3 sequences, around two fifths seen once; the top ten hold approximately 7.9%. The source material was blood. The receptors shown here come from a woman younger than 35 in good health.

There are a few counts of this clonotype. The CDR3 is CASSVLSAGYTF. Here the CDR3 DNA reads TGTGCCAGCAGTGTGCTTTCGGCGGGCTACACCTTC. The chain links TRBV25-1 to TRBJ1-2; D ambiguous. The CDR3 sequence is 12 residues long. Germline V gives CDR1 MGHDK, CDR2 SYGVNS. Trimming took off 4 bases at V and 8 bases at J, with 11 bases between the two ends.

The table lists this clonotype with a few counts. The chain links TRBV12-3 or TRBV12-4 to TRBJ1-1; D gene uncertain. There are 14 residues in the CDR3. Trimming stripped 6 bases from V and 11 bases from J, with 22 bases between. The CDR3: CASSLTREIPRAFF. For the CDR3, the DNA is TGTGCCAGCAGCCTAACTAGGGAGATTCCGAGGGCTTTCTTT.

The chain couples TRBV20-1 to TRBJ2-1; a weak D match, TRBD2 (6 bases). Germline assignment: CDR1 DFQATT and CDR2 SNEGSKA (reference sequence). The V gene lost 6 bases and the J gene lost 3 bases, with 18 bases spanning the gap. This CDR3 spans 15 amino acids. The DNA for the CDR3 is TGCAGTGCCCCGTCGGGGGAAAGTGTCTACAATGAGCAGTTCTTC. Protein: CSAPSGESVYNEQFF.

The chain carries TRBV3-1 and TRBJ2-1; 14 bases fit TRBD2. V lost 4 bases, J lost 9 bases, and 5 bases stayed unmatched. The germline gives CDR1 LGHDT, CDR2 YNNKEL (reference sequence). The CDR3 is made up of 15 amino acids. The CDR3 nucleotides read TGTGCCAGCAGCCCGGGACTAGCGGGAGTGCTTGAGCAGTTCTTC. Translated: CASSPGLAGVLEQFF.

This clonotype was found a few times. The chain has TRBV20-1 and TRBJ2-1; 8 nucleotides line up with TRBD2. The CDR3 has 16 amino acids. Germline V CDR1 and CDR2: DFQATT, SNEGSKA (reference sequence). V was clipped by 1 base and J by 5 bases; unmatched bases: 10. Here the CDR3 reads CSARANKRELNNEQFF. CDR3 in DNA: TGCAGTGCTAGAGCCAACAAGCGGGAGCTCAACAATGAGCAGTTCTTC.

The genes are TRBV4-2 and TRBJ2-3; D may be TRBD2 (5 bases). Germline V gene data show CDR1 as LGHNA and CDR2 as YNFKEQ. CDR3 length: 14 residues. V was shortened by 3 bases and J by 1 base, with 8 bases between the two germline ends. CDR3 loop: CASSHGLRTDTQYF. In nucleotides, the CDR3 is TGTGCCAGCAGCCATGGACTTCGCACAGATACGCAGTATTTT.

For this clonotype: Given the absence of the conserved phenylalanine or tryptophan at the CDR3 end, a read error is likely. The chain carries TRBV6-5 and TRBJ2-1; 9 nucleotides agree with TRBD1. The J call is in doubt because the DNA end fits TRBJ2-7 better. Germline lookup yields CDR1 MNHEY and CDR2 SVGAGI. The CDR3 spans 15 residues. CDR3 residues: CASSYGPGQGHEQYS. DNA for the CDR3: TGTGCCAGCAGTTATGGGCCGGGACAGGGCCACGAGCAGTACTCC.

This chain uses TRBV25-1 with TRBJ2-7; no definite D call. Germline CDR1 reads MGHDK; CDR2 reads SYGVNS. V lost 3 bases and J 1 base, leaving 7 bases between the germline ends. This CDR3 is built from 13 residues. This CDR3 reads CASSELGSYEQYF. The CDR3 DNA reads as TGTGCCAGCAGTGAGCTAGGGTCCTACGAGCAGTACTTC.

This clonotype was seen only a few times. This sequence joins TRBV29-1 and TRBJ2-5; D unresolved. The CDR3 runs 14 residues. The V and J ends lost 3 bases and 1 base respectively, with 12 bases between them. Germline CDR1 is SQVTM and CDR2 is ANQGSEA. CDR3 DNA sequence: TGCAGCGTTGATCCGGAGCCCATCCAAGAGACCCAGTACTTC. Its translation: CSVDPEPIQETQYF.

This clonotype turned up a few times. This chain joins TRBV27 and TRBJ2-5; tentative D call: TRBD2 (7 bases). Germline CDR1 and CDR2: MNHEY and SMNVEV (reference sequence). The CDR3 totals 16 residues. V shed 5 bases and J shed 5 bases, with 21 bases lying between them. CDR3 protein: CASSTTRGGVRETQYF. In DNA, the CDR3 is TGTGCCAGCAGTACCACTAGGGGGGGGGTTCGGGAGACCCAGTACTTC.

The chain couples TRBV9 to TRBJ1-6, with TRBD1 matching over 7 bases. The J segment lost 7 bases and the V segment lost 0 bases, leaving 7 bases of the junction unmatched. Germline CDR1 is SGDLS and CDR2 is YYNGEE. This CDR3 contains 16 residues. CDR3 in amino acids: CASSVAPGTDNSPLHF. In nucleotides, the CDR3 is TGTGCCAGCAGCGTAGCCCCCGGGACAGACAATTCACCCCTCCACTTT.

Points on this clonotype: Germline and junction disagree at one end, which may indicate a read error. This chain joins TRBV29-1 and TRBJ2-1; 10 bases agree with TRBD2. This CDR3 spans 13 amino acids. Germline CDR1 reads SQVTM; CDR2 reads ANQGSEA. CDR3 amino acids: CSVGLAGISERFF. The CDR3 bases are TGCAGCGTTGGACTAGCGGGTATCTCTGAGCGGTTCTTC.

The chain has TRBV4-2 and TRBJ2-3; TRBD2 aligns across 8 bases. Germline V gene sequence: CDR1 LGHNA, CDR2 YNFKEQ. CDR3 length equals 17 residues. The trim removed 4 bases at V and 3 bases at J, leaving 12 bases unmatched. The CDR3 sequence is CASSRAFGGAETDTQYF. The CDR3 nucleotides are TGTGCCAGCAGCCGTGCTTTCGGGGGGGCCGAAACAGATACGCAGTATTTT.

This clonotype occurred a few times. This chain connects TRBV7-9 to TRBJ2-3, with D possibly matching TRBD2 (6 bases). The CDR3 has 15 residues. Between the trimmed V and J ends, which lost 5 bases and 0 bases, there was a span of 12 bases. The germline V gene encodes CDR1 SEHNR and CDR2 FQNEAQ (reference sequence). Here the CDR3 reads CASSLYGSSTDTQYF. In DNA form, the CDR3 reads TGTGCCAGCAGCCTCTACGGGAGTAGCACAGATACGCAGTATTTT.